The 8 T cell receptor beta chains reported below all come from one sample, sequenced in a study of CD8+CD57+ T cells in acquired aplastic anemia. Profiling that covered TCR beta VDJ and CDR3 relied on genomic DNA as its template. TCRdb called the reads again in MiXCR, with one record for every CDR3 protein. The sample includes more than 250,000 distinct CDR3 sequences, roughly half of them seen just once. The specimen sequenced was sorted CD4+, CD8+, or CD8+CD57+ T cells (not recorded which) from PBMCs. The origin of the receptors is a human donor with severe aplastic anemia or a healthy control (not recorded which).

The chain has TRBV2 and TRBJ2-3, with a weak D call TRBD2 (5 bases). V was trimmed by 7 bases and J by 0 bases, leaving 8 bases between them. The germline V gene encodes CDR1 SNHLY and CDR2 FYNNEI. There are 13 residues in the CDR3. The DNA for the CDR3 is TGTGCCAGCAAACGGGGTAGCACAGATACGCAGTATTTT. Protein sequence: CASKRGSTDTQYF.

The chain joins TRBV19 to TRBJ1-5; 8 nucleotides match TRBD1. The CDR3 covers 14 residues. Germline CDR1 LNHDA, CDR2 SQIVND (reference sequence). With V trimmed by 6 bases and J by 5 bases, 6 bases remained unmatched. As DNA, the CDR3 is TGTGCCAGTAGGTCCACAGGGGGAGATCAGCCCCAGCATTTT. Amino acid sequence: CASRSTGGDQPQHF.

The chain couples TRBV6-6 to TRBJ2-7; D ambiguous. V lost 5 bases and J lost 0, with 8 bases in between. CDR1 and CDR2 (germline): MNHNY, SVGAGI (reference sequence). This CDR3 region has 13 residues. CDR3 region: CASSPRNSYEQYF. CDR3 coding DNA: TGTGCCAGCAGTCCAAGGAACTCCTACGAGCAGTACTTC.

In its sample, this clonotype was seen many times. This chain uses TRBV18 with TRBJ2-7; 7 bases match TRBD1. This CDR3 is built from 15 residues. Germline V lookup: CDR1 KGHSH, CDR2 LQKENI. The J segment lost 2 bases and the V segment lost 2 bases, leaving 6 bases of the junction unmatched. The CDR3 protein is CASSPRTGQPYEQYF. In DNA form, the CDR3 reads TGTGCCAGCTCACCAAGAACGGGACAGCCCTACGAGCAGTACTTC.

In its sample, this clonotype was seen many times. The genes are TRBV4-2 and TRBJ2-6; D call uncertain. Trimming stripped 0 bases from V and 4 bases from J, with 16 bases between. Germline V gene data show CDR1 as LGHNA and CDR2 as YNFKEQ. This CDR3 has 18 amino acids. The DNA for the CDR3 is TGTGCCAGCAGCCAAGACGATGCATCCGTCGCGGGGGCCAACGTCCTGACTTTC. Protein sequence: CASSQDDASVAGANVLTF.

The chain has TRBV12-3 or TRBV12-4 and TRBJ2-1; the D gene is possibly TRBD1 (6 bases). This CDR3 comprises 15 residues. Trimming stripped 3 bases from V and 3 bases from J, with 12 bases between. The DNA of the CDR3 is TGTGCCAGCAGTTTGGGGCAGGGGCTCTACAATGAGCAGTTCTTC. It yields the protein CASSLGQGLYNEQFF.

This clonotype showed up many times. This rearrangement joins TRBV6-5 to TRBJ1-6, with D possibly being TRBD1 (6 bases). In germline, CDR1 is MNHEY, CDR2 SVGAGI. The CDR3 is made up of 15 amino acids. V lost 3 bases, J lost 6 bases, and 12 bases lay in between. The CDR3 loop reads CASSYGQTPNSPLHF. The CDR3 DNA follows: TGTGCCAGCAGTTATGGACAGACGCCTAATTCACCCCTCCACTTT.

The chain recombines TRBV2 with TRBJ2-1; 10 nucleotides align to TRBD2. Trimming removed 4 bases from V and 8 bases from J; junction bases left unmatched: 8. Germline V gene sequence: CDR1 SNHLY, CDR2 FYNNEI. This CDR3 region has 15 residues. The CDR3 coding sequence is TGTGCCAGCAGTGTTCAAGCGGGGGGGCCATATGAGCAGTTCTTC. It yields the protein CASSVQAGGPYEQFF.